This T cell receptor (beta chain) was documented in a study of T-cell reconstitution after alpha-beta-depleted transplantation in children. Study-level results: The study traced high day-60 TCRbeta diversity in some patients to surviving recipient T cells and thymic progenitors. Reports say that about two months after transplant, the alpha-beta T cells came out of several hundred graft clones that had expanded.

Unique molecular identifiers were incorporated into the prepared TCRbeta library. TCRdb re-analysed the PCR reads in MiXCR, keeping a single row per CDR3 protein. This sample yields over 25,000 distinct CDR3 sequences, of which roughly 19% are seen a single time; roughly 35% belongs to the top ten. This clonotype occurred many times. Its antigen remains unknown. The CDR3 loop spans 16 amino acids. Germline lookup yields CDR1 MGHDK and CDR2 SYGVNS. V lost 2 bases and J 1 base, leaving 14 bases between the germline ends. This TCR was recovered from a male patient aged 2-10 years who had a stem cell transplant for acute lymphoblastic leukemia, so the T cells may come from the graft donor. The rearrangement links TRBV25-1 to TRBJ2-5, with D hard to call. The input for sequencing was PBMCs, mostly from graft donor cells, taken 60 days after TCRalphabeta/CD19-depleted stem cell transplant. Written as DNA, the CDR3 is TGTGCCAGCAGTGAAGGTGGGTCGGTCTTCCAAGAGACCCAGTACTTC. It codes for CASSEGGSVFQETQYF.